In its sample, the clone carrying this T cell receptor beta chain was seen many times. What it recognizes is unknown. Trimming took 5 bases from V and 3 from J; bases not matched to a gene: 6. CDR3 length: 14 residues. The germline V gene has CDR1 DFQATT and CDR2 SNEGSKA (reference sequence). The lymph nodes were axillary draining lymph nodes from breast cancer patients. The data were taken from a study of breast tumors, draining lymph nodes, adjacent tissues. Study-wide results and limits: Most tumor T cells seemingly derive from lymph node, then expand in tumor.

TCRdb analysed the multiplex PCR reads with MiXCR anew, one entry per CDR3 protein. The sample holds approximately 300,000 distinct CDR3 sequences; around 30% are singletons and the top ten take more than 0.85%. The sample comprised axillary lymph node tissue. The genes are TRBV20-1 and TRBJ2-7; TRBD2 matches 11 bases. The sequence came from a female donor with breast cancer. Some clones in this sample may be carry-over from other donors' samples. CDR3 nucleotide sequence: TGCAGTGCTTTCTCCGGGACTAGCGGCTACGAGCAGTACTTC. Its translation: CSAFSGTSGYEQYF.